The 10 T cell receptor beta chains reported below all come from one sample, sequenced in a study of post-analysis software for immune sequencing data. Study-wide points: There were a handful of TRBV segments more frequent in patients than controls, and TRBV5-6, TRBV5-1 and TRBV20-1 were among them.

These receptors are not linked to any known antigen. Prepared TCR beta cDNA libraries contained unique molecular identifiers. TCRdb passed the PCR reads through MiXCR, listing each CDR3 protein once. The sample has some 890,000 distinct CDR3 sequences; approximately 53% are singletons. Sequencing used blood. Source of these receptors: a girl aged 10-17 years with multiple sclerosis.

This clonotype was detected many times. The V and J genes are TRBV5-1 and TRBJ2-6; D gene ambiguous. CDR3 length equals 15 residues. The germline gives CDR1 SGHRS, CDR2 YFSETQ. Trimming removed 3 bases from V and 0 bases from J, with 7 bases in between. The DNA of the CDR3 is TGCGCCAGCAGCTCTGTCGACTCTGGGGCCAACGTCCTGACTTTC. Its translation is CASSSVDSGANVLTF. Together with reference TRBV5-1 and TRBJ2-6, the CDR3 gives the full variable domain: KAGVTQTPRYLIKTRGQQVTLSCSPISGHRSVSWYQQTPGQGLQFLFEYFSETQRNKGNFPGRFSGRQFSNSRSEMNVSTLELGDSALYLCASSSVDSGANVLTFGAGSRLTVL.

The V and J genes are TRBV20-1 and TRBJ2-7, with D perhaps TRBD2 (6 bases). V shed 6 bases and J shed 0 bases, with 15 bases lying between them. CDR3 length equals 14 residues. CDR1 and CDR2 from the germline V gene are DFQATT and SNEGSKA (reference sequence). The CDR3, as DNA: TGCAGTGCAACGACTAGGGCAGACTCCTACGAGCAGTACTTC. Amino acid sequence: CSATTRADSYEQYF.

This clonotype appeared once. The chain uses TRBV7-2 and TRBJ2-1; 10 nucleotides agree with TRBD2. The CDR3 consists of 16 residues. With 5 bases clipped from V and 4 bases from J, the junction kept 8 bases outside the gene matches. Germline-derived CDR1 and CDR2 are SGHTA and FQGNSA. CDR3 in DNA: TGTGCCAGCAGCCCAAACCTAGCGGGGGCATACAATGAGCAGTTCTTC. This sequence encodes CASSPNLAGAYNEQFF.

This clonotype has just one count. A junction end diverges from the germline sequence, so it may reflect a read error. The V call is TRBV12-3 or TRBV12-4, the J call TRBJ2-3; D is ambiguous. CDR3 length: 12 residues. CDR3: CASSPVSDMQYF. CDR3 bases: TGTGCCAGCAGTCCCGTGTCAGATATGCAGTATTTT.

This chain links TRBV18 with TRBJ2-1, with D uncertain. The germline gives CDR1 KGHSH, CDR2 LQKENI. V was pared by 0 bases and J by 11 bases, with 8 bases between. The CDR3 is made up of 12 amino acids. CDR3 residues: CASSPPARKQFF. Written as DNA, the CDR3 is TGTGCCAGCTCACCACCAGCGAGGAAGCAGTTCTTC.

CDR3 coding DNA: TGTGCCTCGGGACTAGCGGGAGGTAGGAATGAGCAGTTCTTC. Translation: CASGLAGGRNEQFF. The chain recombines TRBV30 with TRBJ2-1; 15 bases match TRBD2. The CDR3 is 14 amino acids. Germline values: CDR1 GTSNPN, CDR2 SVGIG (reference sequence). V shed 7 bases, J shed 7 bases, and the junction held 5 bases outside the gene matches.

The J gene is TRBJ2-7, the V gene TRBV29-1; 12 nucleotides align to TRBD1. The CDR3 runs to 16 residues. Germline CDR1 SQVTM, CDR2 ANQGSEA. V shed 3 bases, J shed 5 bases, and the junction held 11 bases outside the gene matches. In nucleotides, the CDR3 is TGCAGCGTTGACGGGACAGGGGGCGGAAAAGGGGACGAGCAGTACTTC. Translated, it gives CSVDGTGGGKGDEQYF.

The chain joins TRBV20-1 to TRBJ1-5; D gene ambiguous. This CDR3 has 14 residues. Trimming pared 3 bases from V and 0 bases from J, leaving 9 bases between. The V gene's germline CDR1 is DFQATT and CDR2 SNEGSKA (reference sequence). The CDR3 bases are TGCAGTGCTAGGCCCTCAGTTAGCAATCAGCCCCAGCATTTT. Residues: CSARPSVSNQPQHF.

The chain combines TRBV20-1 with TRBJ2-7; 10 bases fit TRBD2. Germline-derived CDR1 and CDR2 are DFQATT and SNEGSKA (reference sequence). J lost 3 bases, V lost 2 bases, and 7 bases had no gene match. This CDR3 has 15 amino acids. Here the CDR3 reads CSARSLAGAGYEQYF. The DNA for the CDR3 is TGCAGTGCTAGATCCCTAGCGGGAGCGGGCTACGAGCAGTACTTC.

This clonotype was seen a few times. This rearrangement joins TRBV29-1 to TRBJ2-7; tentative D call: TRBD1 (5 bases). Germline V gene lookup returns CDR1 SQVTM and CDR2 ANQGSEA. The CDR3 runs 14 residues. V was shortened by 1 base and J by 5 bases, with 15 bases between the two germline ends. DNA of the CDR3: TGCAGCGTTGAAGGGGGCCCCTCTCTGGACGAGCAGTACTTC. Its translation is CSVEGGPSLDEQYF.